This entry describes one TCR beta chain. Some clones are missing from TCRdb's copy, which holds only in-frame ones; the method was immunoSEQ multiplex PCR. The repertoire holds roughly 150,000 clones, roughly 80% seen once, with 5.5% to 7% in the top ten. Germline CDR1 SGHAT, CDR2 FQNNGV. This CDR3 region has 16 residues. Trimming at V came to 5 bases and at J to 4 bases, leaving 6 bases not matched to a gene. This sample stems from a study of blood T cell repertoires in COVID-19. The gene calls are TRBV11-2 and TRBJ1-6; 9 nucleotides align to TRBD1. This TCR derives from a woman aged 45-60 years who had recovered from COVID-19. Sequenced input: PBMCs or T cells enriched from blood (not recorded which). CDR3 sequence reads: CASSTTGGSYNSPLHF. CDR3 nucleotides: TGTGCCAGCAGCACCACAGGGGGCTCATATAATTCACCCCTCCACTTT.